Listed here are 23 T cell receptor beta chains from one sample, sequenced in a study of control samples from healthy donors and cancer patients. Repertoires were generated with immunoSEQ multiplex PCR, while TCRdb's copy carries only in-frame clones and drops some. The sample holds about 140,000 clones, about 90% seen once. Sequencing was performed on blood. Receptor source: a man aged 18-30 years in good health.

This clone was counted a few times. DNA of the CDR3: TGTGCCTGGAGTCCAGGGACAGGGGATGAAAAACTGTTTTTT. This sequence encodes CAWSPGTGDEKLFF. The V call is TRBV30, the J call TRBJ1-4, with 10 bases aligning to TRBD1. Germline V gene lookup returns CDR1 GTSNPN and CDR2 SVGIG (reference sequence). The CDR3 runs 14 residues. V gave up 2 bases and J gave up 6 bases; unmatched junction bases: 3.

The J gene is TRBJ1-5, the V gene TRBV28, with D uncertain. Germline V gives CDR1 MDHEN, CDR2 SYDVKM. The CDR3 has 15 residues. V was shortened by 6 bases and J by 0 bases, with 12 bases between the two germline ends. This CDR3 reads CASRYSGVSNQPQHF. The CDR3 nucleotides read TGTGCCAGCAGATACTCAGGAGTTAGCAATCAGCCCCAGCATTTT.

V and J are TRBV19 and TRBJ1-5, with D unresolved. Trimming left V 3 bases short and J 3 bases short, with 12 bases between. Looked up from germline, CDR1 is LNHDA and CDR2 is SQIVND (reference sequence). The CDR3 covers 15 residues. CDR3: CASSIFLAANQPQHF. In DNA, the CDR3 is TGTGCCAGTAGTATCTTCCTCGCAGCCAATCAGCCCCAGCATTTT.

V gene TRBV12-3 or TRBV12-4 combines with J gene TRBJ2-5, with a tentative D call TRBD1 (6 bases). CDR3 length: 13 amino acids. V was trimmed by 4 bases and J by 4 bases, leaving 10 bases between them. CDR3 protein: CASSSQGAETQYF. The CDR3 DNA reads as TGTGCCAGCAGTTCACAGGGAGCAGAGACCCAGTACTTC.

The chain recombines TRBV24-1 with TRBJ2-5; D may match TRBD1 or TRBD2 (5 bases each). The length of the CDR3 is 12 residues. Trimming left V 3 bases short and J 9 bases short, with 10 bases between. CDR1 is KGHDR, CDR2 SFDVKD, per germline. CDR3 in amino acids: CATSDPLGAQYF. In DNA, the CDR3 is TGTGCCACCAGTGATCCGTTGGGGGCCCAGTACTTC.

V usage is TRBV7-2 and J usage is TRBJ1-1; tentative D call: TRBD1 (5 bases). V gave up 2 bases and J gave up 7 bases, with 14 bases separating them. The CDR3 is made up of 14 amino acids. CDR1 is SGHTA and CDR2 is FQGNSA in the germline V gene. CDR3 in DNA: TGTGCCAGCAGCTTATCACGGGGGGAGGGTGAAGCTTTCTTT. Translation: CASSLSRGEGEAFF.

The chain recombines TRBV5-1 with TRBJ2-3, with D perhaps being TRBD1 or TRBD2 (5 bases each). The V and J ends lost 0 bases and 2 bases respectively, with 22 bases between them. CDR1 is SGHRS and CDR2 is YFSETQ in the germline V gene. There are 19 residues in the CDR3. The DNA of the CDR3 is TGCGCCAGCAGCTTGGCTCGGTGGGGAAAGGGACCCCTCACAGATACGCAGTATTTT. This codes for CASSLARWGKGPLTDTQYF.

This clone appeared a few times. Written as DNA, the CDR3 is TGTGCCAGCAGCTTGGCCGGGATCGCTAACTATGGCTACACCTTC. Amino acid sequence: CASSLAGIANYGYTF. The chain combines TRBV5-5 with TRBJ1-2, with D unresolved. Trimming removed 0 bases at V and 0 bases at J, with 9 bases between. CDR1 is SGHKS and CDR2 is YYEKEE in the germline V gene (reference sequence). The CDR3 is 15 residues long. Looking up the rest from reference TRBV5-5 and TRBJ1-2 gives the full variable domain: DAGVTQSPTHLIKTRGQQVTLRCSPISGHKSVSWYQQVLGQGPQFIFQYYEKEERGRGNFPDRFSARQFPNYSSELNVNALLLGDSALYLCASSLAGIANYGYTFGSGTRLTVV.

The rearrangement uses TRBV30 and TRBJ1-1; D is perhaps TRBD1 (6 bases). Germline CDR1 is GTSNPN and CDR2 is SVGIG (reference sequence). Trimming took 6 bases from V and 5 from J, leaving 16 bases between them. The CDR3 has 13 residues. The CDR3 here is CACTGLERTEAFF. CDR3 coding DNA: TGTGCCTGTACAGGGTTGGAAAGAACTGAAGCTTTCTTT. The full variable domain, its missing parts supplied by reference TRBV30 and TRBJ1-1, is SQTIHQWPATLVQPVGSPLSLECTVEGTSNPNLYWYRQAAGRGLQLLFYSVGIGQISSEVPQNLSASRPQDRQFILSSKKLLLSDSGFYLCACTGLERTEAFFGQGTRLTVV.

The rearrangement links TRBV6-2 or TRBV6-3 to TRBJ2-7; D is unresolved. Germline V CDR1 and CDR2: MNHEY, SVGEGT. The CDR3 contains 13 residues. Trimming left V 2 bases short and J 11 bases short, with 16 bases between. The CDR3 coding sequence is TGTGCCAGCAGTTACGTCGGCAGGAGCTTAGAGTACTTC. It translates to CASSYVGRSLEYF.

The V and J genes are TRBV27 and TRBJ1-1, with D hard to call. Germline V gene sequence: CDR1 MNHEY, CDR2 SMNVEV (reference sequence). Trimming shortened V by 3 bases and J by 4 bases, and 9 bases separated the two germline ends. This CDR3 is built from 13 residues. CDR3 sequence: CASSFLPRTEAFF. CDR3 DNA: TGTGCCAGCAGTTTCCTACCCCGCACTGAAGCTTTCTTT.

The rearrangement joins TRBV19 to TRBJ1-1; no firm D call. V was clipped by 7 bases and J by 7 bases, with 16 bases between them. This CDR3 contains 13 residues. Germline V CDR1 and CDR2: LNHDA, SQIVND (reference sequence). CDR3 loop: CASTLDREGEAFF. The CDR3 DNA reads TGTGCCAGTACCCTGGACCGAGAGGGTGAAGCTTTCTTT.

The V gene is TRBV19, the J gene TRBJ2-5; 10 bases are shared with TRBD1. The CDR3 contains 15 residues. Trimming removed 1 base from V and 2 bases from J; junction bases left unmatched: 1. The germline CDR1 and CDR2 sequences are LNHDA and SQIVND (reference sequence). The CDR3 reads CASSIADRGQETQYF. In nucleotides, the CDR3 is TGTGCCAGTAGTATAGCGGACAGGGGGCAAGAGACCCAGTACTTC. Looking up the rest from reference TRBV19 and TRBJ2-5 gives the full variable domain: DGGITQSPKYLFRKEGQNVTLSCEQNLNHDAMYWYRQDPGQGLRLIYYSQIVNDFQKGDIAEGYSVSREKKESFPLTVTSAQKNPTAFYLCASSIADRGQETQYFGPGTRLLVL.

The J gene is TRBJ2-3, the V gene TRBV18; the match to TRBD2 covers 11 bases. This CDR3 spans 18 amino acids. V was clipped by 5 bases and J by 1 base; unmatched bases: 11. Germline V gene data show CDR1 as KGHSH and CDR2 as LQKENI. The CDR3 DNA sequence: TGTGCCAGCTCAGACGGGACTAGCGGTGCGTGGGGCACAGATACGCAGTATTTT. The encoded protein is CASSDGTSGAWGTDTQYF.

The chain joins TRBV3-1 (or the pseudogene TRBV3-2) to TRBJ1-6; D ambiguous. V was cut by 4 bases and J by 6 bases, with 7 bases left in between. This CDR3 is built from 13 residues. Looked up from germline, CDR1 is LGHDT and CDR2 is YNNKEL (reference sequence). In DNA form, the CDR3 reads TGTGCCAGCAGCCTGGCTCGTAATTCACCCCTCCACTTT. Translation: CASSLARNSPLHF.

This rearrangement joins TRBV5-4 to TRBJ2-2, with 7 bases matching TRBD1. The germline gives CDR1 SGHNT, CDR2 YYREEE (reference sequence). The CDR3 has 15 amino acids. The junction had 13 bases not matched to a gene; V was cut back by 9 bases and J by 5 bases. CDR3 coding DNA: TGTGCCATCCCCGGCAGAGGGGGCGGGACCGGGGAGCTGTTTTTT. It specifies CAIPGRGGGTGELFF. The complete variable domain, with remaining parts taken from reference TRBV5-4 and TRBJ2-2, reads ETGVTQSPTHLIKTRGQQVTLRCSSQSGHNTVSWYQQALGQGPQFIFQYYREEENGRGNFPPRFSGLQFPNYSSELNVNALELDDSALYLCAIPGRGGGTGELFFGEGSRLTVL.

The chain combines TRBV2 with TRBJ2-5; D unresolved. The ends were cut back, 1 base at V and 5 bases at J, with 5 bases in the middle. Germline V CDR1 and CDR2: SNHLY, FYNNEI. This CDR3 has 12 amino acids. Written as DNA, the CDR3 is TGTGCCAGCAGTGAAGAGAGGGAGACCCAGTACTTC. It encodes CASSEERETQYF.

The chain has TRBV30 and TRBJ2-3; the D gene is possibly TRBD1 (8 bases). Between the trimmed V and J ends, which lost 3 bases and 8 bases, there was a span of 18 bases. Germline CDR1 GTSNPN, CDR2 SVGIG (reference sequence). The CDR3 has 14 amino acids. The CDR3 reads CAWSPGGRGGTQYF. The DNA of the CDR3 is TGTGCCTGGAGCCCAGGGGGCAGGGGGGGTACGCAGTATTTT.

This clone was recorded only once. The J gene is TRBJ2-7, the V gene TRBV6-5, with 9 bases that match TRBD1. CDR3 length equals 14 residues. CDR1 is MNHEY and CDR2 is SVGAGI in the germline V gene. V was clipped by 8 bases and J by 2 bases; unmatched bases: 7. In DNA, the CDR3 is TGTGCCAGCTTCACCCGGGACAGGGCCTACGAGCAGTACTTC. Protein: CASFTRDRAYEQYF.

V gene TRBV7-6 combines with J gene TRBJ1-1; tentative D call: TRBD1 (6 bases). The CDR3 extends over 17 amino acids. CDR1 SGHVS and CDR2 FNYEAQ come from the germline V gene. Deletions cut 1 base from V and 1 base from J, with 16 bases between. CDR3 nucleotides: TGTGCCAGCAGCTTAGGGCCCGGGACACTCAAGAACACTGAAGCTTTCTTT. This encodes CASSLGPGTLKNTEAFF.

The chain recombines TRBV30 with TRBJ1-4, with D possibly TRBD1 on 5 matching bases. This CDR3 has 15 amino acids. Germline V gene data show CDR1 as GTSNPN and CDR2 as SVGIG (reference sequence). Trimming stripped 2 bases from V and 8 bases from J, with 18 bases between. CDR3 residues: CAWSNLGGIGEKLFF. CDR3 sequence (DNA): TGTGCCTGGAGTAACCTGGGGGGAATAGGGGAAAAACTGTTTTTT. Based on the CDR3 plus reference TRBV30 and TRBJ1-4, the full variable domain is SQTIHQWPATLVQPVGSPLSLECTVEGTSNPNLYWYRQAAGRGLQLLFYSVGIGQISSEVPQNLSASRPQDRQFILSSKKLLLSDSGFYLCAWSNLGGIGEKLFFGSGTQLSVL.

This chain uses TRBV10-3 with TRBJ1-1; D is ambiguous. V was cut by 6 bases and J by 4 bases, with 6 bases left in between. This CDR3 region has 11 residues. Germline V gene data show CDR1 as ENHRY and CDR2 as SYGVKD. CDR3 loop: CAISDFTEAFF. The CDR3 DNA reads as TGTGCCATCAGCGATTTCACTGAAGCTTTCTTT.

The chain uses TRBV9 and TRBJ1-3; D call uncertain. V was shortened by 3 bases and J by 3 bases, with 22 bases between the two germline ends. Looked up from germline, CDR1 is SGDLS and CDR2 is YYNGEE. The CDR3 covers 18 residues. The CDR3 protein is CASSATDPTSLLGNTIYF. The CDR3 DNA reads TGTGCCAGCAGCGCGACGGACCCGACTTCTCTGCTTGGAAACACCATATATTTT.